Shown below are 21 T cell receptor beta chains from a single sample sequenced in a study of cytomegalovirus exposure and HLA in healthy donors. PCR amplification relied on 60 Vbeta primers (plus 13 Jbeta primers). This table comes from immunoSEQ multiplex PCR, and its TCRdb copy is limited to in-frame clones, with some not included. The sample holds approximately 200,000 clones, roughly 77% seen once. Material for sequencing was PBMCs. The receptors derive from a woman aged 25 to 39 in good health and CMV-seropositive.

The V gene is TRBV6-1, the J gene TRBJ2-2; D may be TRBD2 (5 bases). V lost 4 bases, J lost 4 bases, and 13 bases lay in between. This CDR3 is 15 amino acids long. Germline CDR1 MNHNS, CDR2 SASEGT. CDR3 residues: CASSAQAAGTGELFF. In DNA, the CDR3 is TGTGCCAGCAGTGCGCAGGCCGCGGGCACCGGGGAGCTGTTTTTT.

The chain carries TRBV28 and TRBJ2-5, with TRBD2 as a possible D gene (6 bases). The V gene's germline CDR1 is MDHEN and CDR2 SYDVKM. Trimming left V 6 bases short and J 12 bases short, with 14 bases between. CDR3 length: 11 amino acids. Here the CDR3 DNA reads TGTGCCAGCAGCCGGGCGGGGTCAGAGTACTTC. Amino acids: CASSRAGSEYF.

This clone turned up a few times. The chain employs TRBV28 and TRBJ1-1; D remains ambiguous. Trimming removed 6 bases from V and 11 bases from J, with 13 bases in between. The CDR3 totals 11 residues. Germline CDR1 MDHEN, CDR2 SYDVKM. The CDR3 bases are TGTGCCAGCAGAGACGGACCGGGGGCTTTCTTT. Protein: CASRDGPGAFF.

The chain recombines TRBV15 with TRBJ2-6; TRBD1 aligns across 7 bases. The CDR3 extends over 16 amino acids. V dropped 4 bases and J dropped 3; count of bases not matched to a gene: 6. Germline V CDR1 and CDR2: LNHNV, YYDKDF (reference sequence). DNA for the CDR3: TGTGCCACCAGCAAGGACAGGAACCATGGGGCCAACGTCCTGACTTTC. Protein product: CATSKDRNHGANVLTF.

The chain joins TRBV4-1 to TRBJ2-2; TRBD2 agrees at 16 bases. The CDR3 totals 21 residues. V dropped 4 bases and J dropped 5; count of bases not matched to a gene: 16. From germline, CDR1 is MGHRA and CDR2 YSYEKL. DNA of the CDR3: TGCGCCAGCAGCCGGCTACCCCCCGGGACTAGCGGGAGGGCCTTTACCGGGGAGCTGTTTTTT. The encoded protein is CASSRLPPGTSGRAFTGELFF.

This clone was found a few times. This sequence joins TRBV13 and TRBJ2-5; 8 positions match TRBD2. The end of the DNA is better explained by TRBJ2-7, so the J call may be wrong. Looked up from germline, CDR1 is PRHDT and CDR2 is FYEKMQ (reference sequence). The length of the CDR3 is 16 residues. The CDR3 sequence: CASSSGGGLTTYEQYF. The CDR3 bases are TGTGCCAGCAGCTCCGGGGGGGGACTGACGACCTACGAGCAGTACTTC.

In nucleotides, the CDR3 is TGTGCCAGCTCACTACGGACAGGGGAGTACGAGCAGTACTTC. Translated: CASSLRTGEYEQYF. The chain recombines TRBV18 with TRBJ2-5; 9 nucleotides align to TRBD1. The J call may be incorrect, as the DNA end agrees better with TRBJ2-7. Germline V gene sequence: CDR1 KGHSH, CDR2 LQKENI. The CDR3 contains 14 residues.

This clone was observed a single time. The chain uses TRBV5-4 and TRBJ2-7, with D perhaps TRBD1 (6 bases). The CDR3 spans 13 residues. The V end was cut by 0 bases, the J end by 7 bases, with 11 bases between. CDR1 is SGHNT and CDR2 is YYREEE in the germline V gene (reference sequence). The CDR3 region has the DNA TGTGCCAGCAGCTTGGACAGGGCGGGTGAGCAGTACTTC. As protein: CASSLDRAGEQYF.

The J gene is TRBJ2-5, the V gene TRBV5-4; the match to TRBD2 covers 10 bases. The J call may be faulty, since TRBJ2-7 better matches the DNA end. The CDR3 loop spans 15 amino acids. CDR1 and CDR2 (germline): SGHNT, YYREEE (reference sequence). The CDR3 region is CASSLESGRGYEQYF. In nucleotides, the CDR3 is TGTGCCAGCAGCTTGGAGAGCGGGAGGGGGTACGAGCAGTACTTC.

This clone appeared a few times. The rearrangement joins TRBV11-2 to TRBJ2-1; 9 bases fit TRBD2. This CDR3 is built from 16 residues. Trimming removed 1 base from V and 7 bases from J; junction bases left unmatched: 8. Germline CDR1 and CDR2: SGHAT and FQNNGV. Written as DNA, the CDR3 is TGTGCCAGCAGCTTAGTAGGGGCGGGAGGGCAAAATGAGCAGTTCTTC. This encodes CASSLVGAGGQNEQFF.

J is TRBJ1-5 and V is TRBV29-1; 8 positions agree with TRBD1. The CDR3 runs to 15 residues. Germline V gene sequence: CDR1 SQVTM, CDR2 ANQGSEA. V shed 5 bases, J shed 1 base, and the junction held 7 bases outside the gene matches. The CDR3 reads CSVLYGQGSNQPQHF. The CDR3 nucleotides are TGCAGCGTTCTATACGGACAGGGCAGCAATCAGCCCCAGCATTTT.

Written as DNA, the CDR3 is TGTGCCAGCAGCTTAGCTGGACTCGCCTACGAGCAGTACTTC. Translating it yields CASSLAGLAYEQYF. The V gene is TRBV11-2, the J gene TRBJ2-7; D possibly corresponds to TRBD2 (5 bases). The CDR3 is made up of 14 amino acids. Between the trimmed V and J ends, which lost 1 base and 2 bases, there was a span of 9 bases. Germline values: CDR1 SGHAT, CDR2 FQNNGV. Drawing the rest from reference TRBV11-2 and TRBJ2-7, the complete variable domain is EAGVAQSPRYKIIEKRQSVAFWCNPISGHATLYWYQQILGQGPKLLIQFQNNGVVDDSQLPKDRFSAERLKGVDSTLKIQPAKLEDSAVYLCASSLAGLAYEQYFGPGTRLTVT.

V usage is TRBV6-5 and J usage is TRBJ1-1; 7 bases match TRBD1. CDR1 and CDR2 (germline): MNHEY, SVGAGI. The V gene end was trimmed by 6 bases and the J gene end by 7 bases; junction bases not matched to a gene: 14. The CDR3 is 15 amino acids. The CDR3 coding sequence is TGTGCCAGCAGGACCGACAGGGCTGGGCAAATTGAAGCTTTCTTT. Translated: CASRTDRAGQIEAFF.

This clone was recorded a few times. The chain links TRBV19 to TRBJ1-2; D uncertain. In germline, CDR1 is LNHDA, CDR2 SQIVND (reference sequence). The CDR3 spans 12 residues. Trimming took off 5 bases at V and 8 bases at J, with 12 bases between the two ends. The CDR3 DNA reads TGTGCCAGTAGTTACGGGGAAAGCGGCTACACCTTC. Its translation: CASSYGESGYTF.

This clone was counted a single time. The chain is built from TRBV28 and TRBJ1-5; no definite D call. This CDR3 has 15 amino acids. Trimming shortened V by 1 base and J by 1 base, and 8 bases separated the two germline ends. CDR1 is MDHEN and CDR2 is SYDVKM in the germline V gene. The CDR3 here is CASSLFRGSNQPQHF. In DNA, the CDR3 is TGTGCCAGCAGTTTATTCCGGGGAAGCAATCAGCCCCAGCATTTT.

On this clone itself: One end of the junction does not line up with germline, which may come from a read error. The rearrangement links TRBV7-9 to TRBJ2-1, with D possibly matching TRBD1 (5 bases). The CDR3 length is 15 residues. The germline gives CDR1 SEHNR, CDR2 FQNEAQ (reference sequence). The CDR3 reads CSSSLGQGGRNEQFF. The CDR3 nucleotides read TGTTCCAGCAGCTTAGGGCAGGGTGGTAGGAATGAGCAGTTCTTC.

This clone was counted between two and nine times. The chain joins TRBV6-1 to TRBJ1-5, with a tentative D call TRBD1 (6 bases). V lost 3 bases to trimming and J lost 5 bases, with 8 bases between them. The germline V gene encodes CDR1 MNHNS and CDR2 SASEGT. This CDR3 comprises 13 residues. As DNA, the CDR3 is TGTGCCAGCAGTGAGGACAGTTATCAGCCCCAGCATTTT. Its protein is CASSEDSYQPQHF.

The chain is built from TRBV27 and TRBJ2-7; possibly TRBD1 for D (6 bases). Trimming removed 3 bases at V and 6 bases at J, with 9 bases between. This CDR3 comprises 12 residues. CDR1 and CDR2 (germline): MNHEY, SMNVEV (reference sequence). The CDR3 spells CASSFVGGEQYF. CDR3 nucleotide sequence: TGTGCCAGCAGTTTTGTAGGGGGCGAGCAGTACTTC.

V usage is TRBV11-3 and J usage is TRBJ2-2; D is undetermined. This CDR3 spans 14 amino acids. Looked up from germline, CDR1 is SGHNT and CDR2 is YENEEA. Trimming pared 5 bases from V and 6 bases from J, leaving 13 bases between. CDR3 protein: CASSLIPGSGELFF. The CDR3 DNA follows: TGTGCCAGCAGCCTCATTCCCGGGTCCGGGGAGCTGTTTTTT.

To note about this clone: One end of the junction is discordant with germline, which a read error may explain. The rearrangement uses TRBV7-9 and TRBJ2-7; TRBD1 aligns across 9 bases. The germline V gene encodes CDR1 SEHNR and CDR2 FQNEAQ (reference sequence). CDR3 size: 15 residues. The CDR3 DNA follows: TGTTCCAGCAGCCCGATAACAGGGGGCATCGACGAGCAGTACTTC. Its translation: CSSSPITGGIDEQYF.

J is TRBJ2-7 and V is TRBV11-2; D is perhaps TRBD1 (6 bases). The V end was cut by 3 bases, the J end by 3 bases, with 15 bases between. The CDR3 sequence is 15 residues long. Per the germline V gene, CDR1 is SGHAT and CDR2 is FQNNGV. CDR3: CASSFEPGQLYEQYF. For the CDR3, the DNA is TGTGCCAGCAGCTTTGAACCGGGACAACTCTACGAGCAGTACTTC.